These T cell receptor beta chains were read from a single sample in a study of blood T cells in healthy people across ages. One entry per CDR3 protein results from TCRdb running MiXCR on the 5' RACE reads. The sample shows some 700,000 distinct CDR3 sequences, roughly two fifths of them seen only once. Sequenced sample: blood. Every receptor here comes from a woman aged 60 to 75 in good health. CDR3s include the opening cysteine and the closing phenylalanine or tryptophan. D genes are given only for firm matches. Clone size is not always given. Where it is, it says once, few, many or a class for expanded clones.

len: 15; d_gene: TRBD1; j_gene: TRBJ2-7; v_gene: TRBV4-3; abundance: NA; CDR3aa: CASSQGTGESYEQYF; CDR3nt: TGCGCCAGCAGCCAGGGGACAGGCGAATCCTACGAGCAGTACTTC
len: 13; d_gene: TRBD1; j_gene: TRBJ1-2; v_gene: TRBV20-1; abundance: NA; CDR3aa: CSASRGHGYGYTF; CDR3nt: TGCAGTGCCTCCAGGGGGCACGGCTATGGCTACACCTTC
len: 15; d_gene: NA; j_gene: TRBJ1-1; v_gene: TRBV11-2; abundance: NA; CDR3aa: CASSLAGQMNTEAFF; CDR3nt: TGTGCCAGCAGCTTAGCTGGACAGATGAACACTGAAGCTTTCTTT
len: 16; d_gene: TRBD1; j_gene: TRBJ2-7; v_gene: TRBV28; abundance: NA; CDR3aa: CTSSSLPRTGGHEQYF; CDR3nt: TGTACCAGCAGTTCCCTCCCAAGGACAGGGGGCCACGAGCAGTACTTC
len: 15; d_gene: TRBD2; j_gene: TRBJ2-1; v_gene: TRBV6-2/TRBV6-3; abundance: NA; CDR3aa: CASSTGTSGYTEQFF; CDR3nt: TGTGCCAGCAGTACCGGGACTAGCGGTTACACTGAACAGTTCTTC
len: 14; d_gene: TRBD1; j_gene: TRBJ1-3; v_gene: TRBV6-6; abundance: NA; CDR3aa: CASSYQGGGNTIYF; CDR3nt: TGTGCCAGCAGTTATCAGGGGGGTGGAAACACCATATATTTT
len: 14; d_gene: TRBD1; j_gene: TRBJ1-5; v_gene: TRBV12-3/TRBV12-4; abundance: few; CDR3aa: CASRHGQEGQPQHF; CDR3nt: TGTGCCAGCAGGCACGGACAGGAGGGTCAGCCCCAGCATTTT
len: 13; d_gene: TRBD2; j_gene: TRBJ2-5; v_gene: TRBV6-2/TRBV6-3; abundance: few; CDR3aa: CASKLAGRETQYF; CDR3nt: TGTGCCAGCAAACTAGCGGGGCGAGAGACCCAGTACTTC
len: 16; d_gene: NA; j_gene: TRBJ2-1; v_gene: TRBV25-1; abundance: NA; CDR3aa: CASSERGGLGVNEQFF; CDR3nt: TGTGCCAGCAGTGAAAGGGGGGGTTTAGGGGTCAATGAGCAGTTCTTC
len: 15; d_gene: NA; j_gene: TRBJ1-1; v_gene: TRBV5-1; abundance: NA; CDR3aa: CASSLVGISNTEAFF; CDR3nt: TGCGCCAGCAGCTTGGTAGGCATCTCTAACACTGAAGCTTTCTTT
len: 16; d_gene: TRBD1; j_gene: TRBJ2-5; v_gene: TRBV7-9; abundance: NA; CDR3aa: CASSLALGTEQETQYF; CDR3nt: TGTGCCAGCAGCTTAGCGCTCGGGACAGAACAAGAGACCCAGTACTTC
len: 12; d_gene: TRBD2; j_gene: TRBJ2-5; v_gene: TRBV2; abundance: few; CDR3aa: CASRGGSETQYF; CDR3nt: TGTGCCAGCAGGGGGGGGAGCGAGACCCAGTACTTC
len: 14; d_gene: TRBD2; j_gene: TRBJ2-5; v_gene: TRBV7-9; abundance: few; CDR3aa: CASSERGGSETQYF; CDR3nt: TGTGCCAGCAGCGAGCGGGGGGGCAGTGAGACCCAGTACTTC
len: 18; d_gene: TRBD1; j_gene: TRBJ1-5; v_gene: TRBV20-1; abundance: NA; CDR3aa: CSGRDRGPGRYSNQPQHF; CDR3nt: TGCAGTGGAAGGGACAGGGGACCAGGACGTTATAGCAATCAGCCCCAGCATTTT
len: 19; d_gene: TRBD2; j_gene: TRBJ2-1; v_gene: TRBV3-1; abundance: few; CDR3aa: CASSQRQRTSGRGVNWQFF; CDR3nt: TGTGCCAGCAGCCAACGACAAAGGACTAGCGGGCGCGGTGTGAATTGGCAGTTCTTC
len: 17; d_gene: NA; j_gene: TRBJ2-7; v_gene: TRBV11-2; abundance: NA; CDR3aa: CASSLASGNLRSYEQYF; CDR3nt: TGTGCCAGCAGCTTAGCTTCAGGCAACCTTAGGTCCTACGAGCAGTACTTC
len: 13; d_gene: NA; j_gene: TRBJ1-3; v_gene: TRBV15; abundance: NA; CDR3aa: CATSISSGNTIYF; CDR3nt: TGTGCCACCAGCATATCCTCTGGAAACACCATATATTTT
len: 15; d_gene: TRBD1; j_gene: TRBJ1-2; v_gene: TRBV14; abundance: NA; CDR3aa: CASSQWTGWSYGYTF; CDR3nt: TGTGCCAGCAGCCAATGGACAGGGTGGAGCTATGGCTACACCTTC
len: 16; d_gene: TRBD1; j_gene: TRBJ1-2; v_gene: TRBV15; abundance: NA; CDR3aa: CATSSAGQGFYYGYTF; CDR3nt: TGTGCCACCAGCAGCGCTGGACAGGGATTTTACTATGGCTACACCTTC
len: 15; d_gene: TRBD1; j_gene: TRBJ2-1; v_gene: TRBV7-6; abundance: NA; CDR3aa: CASGGQGRSYNEQFF; CDR3nt: TGTGCCAGCGGCGGACAGGGGCGATCCTACAATGAGCAGTTCTTC
len: 14; d_gene: TRBD1; j_gene: TRBJ2-7; v_gene: TRBV7-9; abundance: NA; CDR3aa: CASSETGFSYEQYF; CDR3nt: TGTGCCAGCAGCGAGACAGGGTTTTCGTACGAGCAGTACTTC
len: 15; d_gene: TRBD1; j_gene: TRBJ1-2; v_gene: TRBV6-5; abundance: NA; CDR3aa: CASRTLTGRETGYTF; CDR3nt: TGTGCCAGCAGGACATTGACAGGGCGGGAGACTGGCTACACCTTC
len: 17; d_gene: NA; j_gene: TRBJ1-5; v_gene: TRBV28; abundance: NA; CDR3aa: CASSLWAGRRLGQPQHF; CDR3nt: TGTGCCAGCAGTTTATGGGCGGGACGGAGGTTAGGGCAGCCCCAGCATTTT
len: 18; d_gene: TRBD2; j_gene: TRBJ2-3; v_gene: TRBV5-1; abundance: NA; CDR3aa: CASSKTFGSGGASDTQYF; CDR3nt: TGCGCCAGCAGCAAAACGTTTGGTAGCGGGGGTGCCTCTGATACGCAGTATTTT
len: 14; d_gene: NA; j_gene: TRBJ1-3; v_gene: TRBV7-9; abundance: NA; CDR3aa: CASSLAGTGNTIYF; CDR3nt: TGTGCCAGCAGCTTAGCAGGAACTGGAAACACCATATATTTT